This T cell receptor (beta chain) was retrieved from a study of blood T cell repertoires in COVID-19. Study at large: There were acute and convalescent COVID-19 samples, and they came from the United States, Italy and Spain.

In the original workflow: By means of reference gene primer amplification, nucleated cell counts were estimated. Using immunoSEQ multiplex PCR, the repertoire was profiled, and TCRdb retains in-frame clones only, with some absent. Clonal size and the V and J genes are those of that table, whereas D and trimming came from the DNA. The profile shows fewer than 350,000 clones, approximately 86% of them singletons. Per the germline V gene, CDR1 is SGHNT and CDR2 is YYREEE (reference sequence). Trimming removed 4 bases from V and 6 bases from J; junction bases left unmatched: 7. There are 14 residues in the CDR3.

This TCR came from a woman in her 30s who had recovered from COVID-19. The chain is built from TRBV5-4 and TRBJ1-3; 7 nucleotides align to TRBD1. The sequenced sample was peripheral blood. CDR3 sequence: CASSIGQGENTIYF. CDR3 DNA: TGTGCCAGCAGCATAGGGCAGGGGGAAAACACCATATATTTT.